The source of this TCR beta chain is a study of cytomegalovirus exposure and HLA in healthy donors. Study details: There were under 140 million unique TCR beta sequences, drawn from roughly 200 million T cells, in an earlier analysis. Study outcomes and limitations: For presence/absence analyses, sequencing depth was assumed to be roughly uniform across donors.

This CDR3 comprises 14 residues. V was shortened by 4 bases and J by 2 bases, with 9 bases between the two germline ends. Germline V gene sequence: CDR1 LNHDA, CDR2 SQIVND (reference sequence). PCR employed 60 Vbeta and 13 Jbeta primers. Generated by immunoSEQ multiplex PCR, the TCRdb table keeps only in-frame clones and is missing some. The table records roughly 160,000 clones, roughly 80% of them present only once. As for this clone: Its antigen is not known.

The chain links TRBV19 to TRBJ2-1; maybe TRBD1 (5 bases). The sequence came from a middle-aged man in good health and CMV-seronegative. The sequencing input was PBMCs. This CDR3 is CASSNRQTYNEQFF. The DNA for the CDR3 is TGTGCCAGTAGTAATAGACAGACCTACAATGAGCAGTTCTTC.